This T cell receptor (beta chain) was captured in a study of T cells in localized non-small cell lung cancer. Overall study results and limits: Sequencing was limited to one tumor region, leaving the possibility of heterogeneity open. Overall survival was longer when the density of T cells in the blood was higher. Adjacent lung tissue had a median about 52 of the top 100 clones found in the tumor.

This clone was seen a handful of times. The antigen remains undetermined. The germline gives CDR1 SGHNT, CDR2 YENEEA. The CDR3 length is 14 residues. V was pared by 1 base and J by 1 base, with 2 bases between. Generated by immunoSEQ multiplex PCR, the TCRdb table keeps only in-frame clones and is missing some. The data hold about 3,200 clones, with about 27% observed a single time. This clonotype was obtained from a woman aged 35-70 years with stage I lung adenocarcinoma. V usage is TRBV11-3 and J usage is TRBJ2-6; D remains ambiguous. The input for sequencing was normal lung tissue next to the tumor, taken before any cancer treatment. DNA for the CDR3: TGTGCCAGCAGCTTAGGGTCTGGGGCCAACGTCCTGACTTTC. Its protein is CASSLGSGANVLTF.